The 16 T cell receptor beta chains below all came from one sample that was sequenced in a study of blood T cell repertoires in COVID-19. Sequencing was performed with immunoSEQ multiplex PCR; in TCRdb, only in-frame clones are kept and a portion is missing. The sample lists 130,000 to 150,000 clones, approximately 80% occurring once. Sequenced sample: peripheral blood. These receptors all stem from a human donor with acute or convalescent COVID-19. The donor label of this sample is uncertain.

This sequence joins TRBV4-1 and TRBJ1-5; no clear D. Looked up from germline, CDR1 is MGHRA and CDR2 is YSYEKL. CDR3 length: 16 residues. V lost 0 bases, J lost 2 bases, and 11 bases lay in between. DNA of the CDR3: TGCGCCAGCAGCCAAGAGGGGAGGAGTGGCAATCAGCCCCAGCATTTT. It yields the protein CASSQEGRSGNQPQHF.

This clone was counted a single time. This chain joins TRBV24-1 and TRBJ2-1; TRBD1 matches 11 bases. The germline V gene has CDR1 KGHDR and CDR2 SFDVKD. CDR3 size: 16 residues. J lost 4 bases, V lost 4 bases, and 5 bases had no gene match. CDR3 in DNA: TGTGCCACCAGTGACCCCGGACAGGGGGCTTACAATGAGCAGTTCTTC. Residues: CATSDPGQGAYNEQFF.

The V gene is TRBV4-1, the J gene TRBJ2-7, with D perhaps TRBD1 (5 bases). This CDR3 comprises 14 residues. Germline V gives CDR1 MGHRA, CDR2 YSYEKL. Trimming took 1 base from V and 2 from J, leaving 9 bases between them. The CDR3 protein is CASSQAAGPYEQYF. As DNA, the CDR3 is TGCGCCAGCAGCCAAGCCGCAGGGCCCTACGAGCAGTACTTC.

This sequence joins TRBV30 and TRBJ1-3; no clear D gene. The CDR3 has 13 amino acids. V was trimmed by 3 bases and J by 3 bases, leaving 9 bases between them. Germline V gene sequence: CDR1 GTSNPN, CDR2 SVGIG (reference sequence). The CDR3, as DNA: TGTGCCTGGAGGGGAGGGAATGGAAACACCATATATTTT. This codes for CAWRGGNGNTIYF.

The V and J genes are TRBV7-9 and TRBJ1-1; 9 nucleotides align to TRBD1. Germline CDR1 and CDR2: SEHNR and FQNEAQ (reference sequence). V gave up 4 bases and J gave up 6 bases; unmatched junction bases: 12. The CDR3 consists of 16 residues. The CDR3 reads CASSSLTGQGVPEAFF. CDR3 sequence (DNA): TGTGCCAGCAGCTCCCTCACGGGACAGGGTGTACCTGAAGCTTTCTTT.

This chain joins TRBV18 and TRBJ1-2; D unclear. Deletions cut 0 bases from V and 7 bases from J, with 15 bases between. Per germline, CDR1 KGHSH and CDR2 LQKENI. The CDR3 runs to 15 residues. Here the CDR3 reads CASSPPGREEVGYTF. The DNA for the CDR3 is TGTGCCAGCTCACCACCCGGGCGGGAGGAGGTTGGCTACACCTTC.

V gene TRBV9 combines with J gene TRBJ1-3; D gene ambiguous. CDR1 and CDR2 (germline): SGDLS, YYNGEE. The CDR3 runs to 15 residues. Trimming pared 0 bases from V and 0 bases from J, leaving 7 bases between. Here the CDR3 reads CASSVDGSSGNTIYF. CDR3 nucleotides: TGTGCCAGCAGCGTAGATGGCAGCTCTGGAAACACCATATATTTT. Based on the CDR3 plus reference TRBV9 and TRBJ1-3, the full variable domain is DSGVTQTPKHLITATGQRVTLRCSPRSGDLSVYWYQQSLDQGLQFLIQYYNGEERAKGNILERFSAQQFPDLHSELNLSSLELGDSALYFCASSVDGSSGNTIYFGEGSWLTVV.

V gene TRBV27 combines with J gene TRBJ1-2; TRBD1 agrees at 8 bases. V was clipped by 5 bases and J by 7 bases; unmatched bases: 15. CDR1 MNHEY and CDR2 SMNVEV come from the germline V gene (reference sequence). CDR3 size: 16 residues. The CDR3 sequence: CASSPSDRVLIGGYTF. The CDR3 nucleotides read TGTGCCAGCAGTCCGTCGGACAGGGTGCTGATTGGTGGCTACACCTTC.

This clone was seen a few times. J is TRBJ2-5 and V is TRBV5-1, with TRBD2 as a possible D gene (6 bases). The ends were cut back, 5 bases at V and 1 base at J, with 12 bases in the middle. Per the germline V gene, CDR1 is SGHRS and CDR2 is YFSETQ. This CDR3 contains 14 residues. The CDR3 sequence is CASSSVGGQETQYF. CDR3 DNA: TGCGCCAGCAGTTCCGTGGGGGGCCAAGAGACCCAGTACTTC. Using reference TRBV5-1 and TRBJ2-5 for the parts outside the CDR3, the full variable domain is KAGVTQTPRYLIKTRGQQVTLSCSPISGHRSVSWYQQTPGQGLQFLFEYFSETQRNKGNFPGRFSGRQFSNSRSEMNVSTLELGDSALYLCASSSVGGQETQYFGPGTRLLVL.

The CDR3 region is CASSPPPVNTGELFF. The CDR3, as DNA: TGTGCCAGCTCACCACCGCCGGTGAACACCGGGGAGCTGTTTTTT. The chain is built from TRBV18 and TRBJ2-2; D unclear. From germline, CDR1 is KGHSH and CDR2 LQKENI. V was pared by 0 bases and J by 1 base, with 6 bases between. This CDR3 is 15 amino acids long.

The rearrangement links TRBV6-4 to TRBJ1-2; D is unclear. This CDR3 has 14 amino acids. The ends were cut back, 6 bases at V and 7 bases at J, with 18 bases in the middle. Germline loops: CDR1 MRHNA, CDR2 SNTAGT. The CDR3 region has the DNA TGTGCCAGCAGAGCGCGGGCAGCTGTAGGTGGCTACACCTTC. This sequence encodes CASRARAAVGGYTF.

J is TRBJ2-1 and V is TRBV19; a weak D match, TRBD2 (5 bases). CDR3 length: 14 amino acids. Germline V gene sequence: CDR1 LNHDA, CDR2 SQIVND (reference sequence). Deletions cut 4 bases from V and 8 bases from J, with 15 bases between. In DNA, the CDR3 is TGTGCCAGTAGTACCCCCCGGGGTTTGGATGAGCAGTTCTTC. It specifies CASSTPRGLDEQFF. Drawing the rest from reference TRBV19 and TRBJ2-1, the complete variable domain is DGGITQSPKYLFRKEGQNVTLSCEQNLNHDAMYWYRQDPGQGLRLIYYSQIVNDFQKGDIAEGYSVSREKKESFPLTVTSAQKNPTAFYLCASSTPRGLDEQFFGPGTRLTVL.

The CDR3 reads CASSLAGGEQYF. CDR3 DNA sequence: TGTGCCAGCAGCCTCGCGGGAGGCGAGCAGTACTTC. The chain combines TRBV12-3 or TRBV12-4 with TRBJ2-7, with 8 bases aligning to TRBD2. Germline trimming cut 6 bases from V and 6 bases from J; bases unmatched to any gene: 4. CDR3 length equals 12 residues.

The chain joins TRBV19 to TRBJ2-5; the D gene is possibly TRBD1 (7 bases). Germline-derived CDR1 and CDR2 are LNHDA and SQIVND (reference sequence). Trimming took 5 bases from V and 1 from J, leaving 14 bases between them. This CDR3 region has 15 residues. The CDR3 here is CASSLGGQSQETQYF. CDR3 in DNA: TGTGCCAGTAGTCTCGGGGGACAGTCCCAAGAGACCCAGTACTTC.

The chain has TRBV28 and TRBJ1-5, with D possibly being TRBD1 (5 bases). The CDR3 extends over 14 amino acids. V was trimmed by 3 bases and J by 5 bases, leaving 11 bases between them. CDR1 is MDHEN, CDR2 SYDVKM, per germline. As DNA, the CDR3 is TGTGCCAGCAGTTTTTGGGGGGGGGATCAGCCCCAGCATTTT. This translates into CASSFWGGDQPQHF.

This clone was observed many times. The chain is built from TRBV5-4 and TRBJ1-3, with D tentatively TRBD1 (5 bases). CDR1 is SGHNT, CDR2 YYREEE, per germline (reference sequence). The CDR3 extends over 17 amino acids. Trimming removed 4 bases from V and 4 bases from J, with 21 bases in between. The CDR3 bases are TGTGCCAGCAGCGACCCTGACAGAGGAAGTTGGGGAAACACCATATATTTT. Its translation is CASSDPDRGSWGNTIYF.